This T cell receptor beta chain emerged from a study of technical replicates of blood from several donors. Sequenced by immunoSEQ multiplex PCR; TCRdb stores in-frame clones only, minus some. The table has tens of thousands of clones, about 86% seen once. The germline V and J ends were trimmed by 3 bases and 14 bases, with 3 bases remaining between them. Germline V lookup: CDR1 SGHNT, CDR2 YENEEA. CDR3 length equals 8 residues. This clone occurred a few times. The J gene is TRBJ2-3, the V gene TRBV11-3; D remains unclear. This receptor was taken from a human donor in good health. Some clones in this sample may be carry-over from other donors' samples. Sequencing was performed on PBMCs. The CDR3 sequence is CASSFRYF. The CDR3, as DNA: TGTGCCAGCAGCTTTAGGTATTTT.